Sequencing of this T cell receptor (beta chain) was carried out in a study of breast tumors, draining lymph nodes, adjacent tissues. Study-wide results and limits: Compared with basal-like, luminal-like tumors shared significantly more repertoire with nontumor tissue. Most tumor T cells seemingly derive from lymph node, then expand in tumor. Tumor repertoires ranked between lymph nodes and nontumor tissue in diversity, with V and J gene preferences.

Breast cancer patients provided tissue from their axillary draining lymph nodes. TCRdb reanalysed the multiplex PCR reads using MiXCR and keeps one entry per CDR3 protein. The sample has some 150,000 distinct CDR3 sequences; around 22% are singletons. Trimming removed 7 bases at V and 1 base at J, with 12 bases between. This CDR3 is 14 amino acids long. The germline gives CDR1 SNHLY, CDR2 FYNNEI. This clonotype was counted ten times or more. Its antigen is still unknown. The J gene is TRBJ2-3, the V gene TRBV2; D is uncertain. The source of this sequence is a female donor with breast cancer. Some clones in this sample may be carry-over from other donors' samples. The specimen was axillary lymph node tissue. CDR3 amino acids: CASKLTTGTDTQYF. The CDR3 DNA follows: TGTGCCAGCAAGCTAACAACGGGCACAGATACGCAGTATTTT.